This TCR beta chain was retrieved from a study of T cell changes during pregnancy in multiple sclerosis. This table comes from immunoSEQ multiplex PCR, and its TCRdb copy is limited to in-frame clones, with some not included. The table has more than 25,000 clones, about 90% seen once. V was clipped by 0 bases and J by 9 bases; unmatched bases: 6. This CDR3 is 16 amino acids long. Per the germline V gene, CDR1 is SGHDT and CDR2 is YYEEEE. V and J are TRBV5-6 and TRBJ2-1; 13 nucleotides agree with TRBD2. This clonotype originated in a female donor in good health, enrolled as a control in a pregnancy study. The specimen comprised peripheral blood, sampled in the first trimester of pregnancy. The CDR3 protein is CASSLAGLAGVGEQFF. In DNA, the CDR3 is TGTGCCAGCAGCTTGGCCGGACTAGCGGGAGTAGGTGAGCAGTTCTTC.